This T cell receptor beta chain was retrieved from a study of blood T cell repertoires in COVID-19. The study recruited people aged about 18 to 89 years across around 24 US areas. This clone has just one count. TCRdb's table, derived via immunoSEQ multiplex PCR, lists solely in-frame clones and lacks some. Among over 250,000 clones listed, around 87% were seen once. The CDR3 length is 16 residues. The germline gives CDR1 MGHRA, CDR2 YSYEKL. Trimming at V came to 4 bases and at J to 4 bases, leaving 7 bases not matched to a gene. The chain couples TRBV4-1 to TRBJ2-1, with 10 bases lining up with TRBD1. The specimen was PBMCs or T cells enriched from blood (not recorded which). The TCR sequence derives from a woman aged 25-40 years who had recovered from COVID-19. The CDR3 here is CASSLTGTGDYNEQFF. The CDR3 nucleotides read TGCGCCAGCAGCCTAACCGGGACAGGGGATTACAATGAGCAGTTCTTC.